A selection of T cell receptor beta chains follows, all from one sample in a study of human T cells and chemical hapten exposure. TCRdb processed the RACE reads anew with MiXCR; each CDR3 protein has one entry. The sample holds around 350,000 distinct CDR3 sequences, 5% to 6.5% seen once. The material was whole blood, obtained in connection with sensitization to the hapten diphenylcyclopropenone (DPC). The receptor source for this set is a young woman with alopecia areata. Some clones in this sample may be carry-over from other donors' samples. Each CDR3 is given with its conserved first and last residue. Fields, in order: J gene, D gene, clone size, V gene, CDR3 protein, CDR3 DNA. A D gene is named only where the DNA matches it firmly. Clone sizes are given selectively: once, few, many, or a class where the clone is expanded.

J: TRBJ2-7; D: .; size: .; V: TRBV11-2; CDR3: CASSLGPVASYEQYF; DNA: TGTGCCAGCAGCTTAGGACCGGTTGCATCCTACGAGCAGTACTTC
J: TRBJ1-2; D: .; size: few; V: TRBV20-1; CDR3: CSAREAAVNYGYTF; DNA: TGCAGTGCTAGAGAAGCTGCCGTAAACTATGGCTACACCTTC
J: TRBJ2-7; D: .; size: many; V: TRBV6-4; CDR3: CASSEGQEGSYEQYF; DNA: TGTGCCAGCAGCGAAGGACAGGAGGGCTCCTACGAGCAGTACTTC
J: TRBJ2-2; D: .; size: many; V: TRBV4-3; CDR3: CASSQARRAGELFF; DNA: TGCGCCAGCAGCCAAGCTCGCCGGGCCGGGGAGCTGTTTTTT
J: TRBJ2-7; D: TRBD1; size: .; V: TRBV6-1; CDR3: CASSEAGTGIYEQYF; DNA: TGTGCCAGCAGTGAAGCCGGGACAGGGATTTACGAGCAGTACTTC
J: TRBJ2-2; D: .; size: few; V: TRBV7-2; CDR3: CASSTRTGTGELFF; DNA: TGTGCCAGCAGCACTCGAACGGGGACCGGGGAGCTGTTTTTT
J: TRBJ2-3; D: .; size: few; V: TRBV20-1; CDR3: CSARDGGTRTDTQYF; DNA: TGCAGTGCTAGAGATGGGGGGACTCGCACAGATACGCAGTATTTT
J: TRBJ1-6; D: .; size: many; V: TRBV25-1; CDR3: CASSARSFNSPLHF; DNA: TGTGCCAGCAGTGCCAGGAGCTTTAATTCACCCCTCCACTTT
J: TRBJ2-2; D: .; size: .; V: TRBV4-1; CDR3: CASSQFGQNTGELFF; DNA: TGCGCCAGCAGCCAATTCGGACAGAACACCGGGGAGCTGTTTTTT
J: TRBJ1-1; D: .; size: many; V: TRBV5-1; CDR3: CASSEQANTEAFF; DNA: TGCGCCAGCAGCGAACAGGCGAACACTGAAGCTTTCTTT
J: TRBJ2-3; D: .; size: many; V: TRBV11-2; CDR3: CASSLGIRTTDTQYF; DNA: TGTGCCAGCAGCTTAGGCATCAGGACCACAGATACGCAGTATTTT
J: TRBJ1-1; D: TRBD1; size: many; V: TRBV5-1; CDR3: CASSTGQGARDTEAFF; DNA: TGCGCCAGCAGCACCGGACAGGGGGCGCGGGACACTGAAGCTTTCTTT
J: TRBJ1-4; D: .; size: .; V: TRBV9; CDR3: CASSVAREKEKLFF; DNA: TGTGCCAGCAGCGTAGCTCGGGAGAAGGAAAAACTGTTTTTT
J: TRBJ2-7; D: .; size: few; V: TRBV28; CDR3: CASSSQGIRAEQYF; DNA: TGTGCCAGCAGTTCACAGGGTATCAGGGCCGAGCAGTACTTC
J: TRBJ2-5; D: .; size: few; V: TRBV12-3/TRBV12-4; CDR3: CASSLGQGHSQETQYF; DNA: TGTGCCAGCAGTTTAGGGCAGGGCCACTCCCAAGAGACCCAGTACTTC
J: TRBJ2-1; D: TRBD1; size: .; V: TRBV9; CDR3: CASSGEDRAPNEQFF; DNA: TGTGCCAGCAGCGGAGAGGACAGGGCTCCCAATGAGCAGTTCTTC
J: TRBJ1-3; D: .; size: few; V: TRBV18; CDR3: CASSPTQAGTIYF; DNA: TGTGCCAGCTCACCAACACAGGCCGGCACCATATATTTT
J: TRBJ1-5; D: .; size: .; V: TRBV20-1; CDR3: CSAPSPIHSNQPQHF; DNA: TGCAGTGCCCCCTCTCCTATACACAGCAATCAGCCCCAGCATTTT
J: TRBJ2-3; D: TRBD2; size: many; V: TRBV5-5; CDR3: CASSFPHRDYGRGTDTQYF; DNA: TGTGCCAGCAGCTTTCCCCACCGGGACTATGGGCGTGGCACAGATACGCAGTATTTT
J: TRBJ2-3; D: TRBD2; size: .; V: TRBV20-1; CDR3: CSARVAGGPVSTDTQYF; DNA: TGCAGTGCTAGGGTAGCGGGGGGGCCTGTGAGCACAGATACGCAGTATTTT
J: TRBJ1-6; D: TRBD1; size: .; V: TRBV6-5; CDR3: CASSPVAGGVSSPLHF; DNA: TGTGCCAGCAGCCCCGTGGCAGGGGGCGTTTCTTCACCCCTCCACTTT
J: TRBJ1-5; D: .; size: .; V: TRBV12-3/TRBV12-4; CDR3: CASRHAGAGHQPQHF; DNA: TGTGCCAGCAGACATGCAGGGGCTGGTCATCAGCCCCAGCATTTT
J: TRBJ1-2; D: TRBD1; size: .; V: TRBV6-5; CDR3: CASRAFGTGNYGYTF; DNA: TGTGCCAGCAGGGCCTTCGGGACAGGGAACTATGGCTACACCTTC
J: TRBJ2-7; D: .; size: .; V: TRBV7-2; CDR3: CASSHTGRIMYEQYF; DNA: TGTGCCAGCAGCCACACGGGACGGATCATGTACGAGCAGTACTTC
J: TRBJ2-3; D: TRBD1; size: few; V: TRBV24-1; CDR3: CATSDSRTGGTDTQYF; DNA: TGTGCCACCAGTGACTCACGGACAGGGGGGACAGATACGCAGTATTTT
J: TRBJ2-2; D: TRBD1; size: few; V: TRBV2; CDR3: CASGPGQGVTGELFF; DNA: TGTGCCAGCGGGCCCGGACAGGGGGTCACCGGGGAGCTGTTTTTT
J: TRBJ2-1; D: .; size: many; V: TRBV27; CDR3: CASSKTGQYNEQFF; DNA: TGTGCCAGCAGTAAAACCGGACAGTACAATGAGCAGTTCTTC
J: TRBJ1-5; D: .; size: .; V: TRBV12-3/TRBV12-4; CDR3: CASSFSGGRDQPQHF; DNA: TGTGCCAGCAGTTTCTCGGGAGGCAGGGATCAGCCCCAGCATTTT
J: TRBJ2-3; D: TRBD2; size: once; V: TRBV15; CDR3: CATSRELLAGTDTQYF; DNA: TGTGCCACCAGCAGAGAATTGCTAGCGGGGACAGATACGCAGTATTTT
J: TRBJ2-5; D: .; size: few; V: TRBV7-2; CDR3: CASSSSFRETQYF; DNA: TGTGCCAGCAGCTCCTCATTTCGGGAGACCCAGTACTTC
J: TRBJ2-7; D: .; size: few; V: TRBV11-2; CDR3: CASSLGTTNFEQYF; DNA: TGTGCCAGCAGCTTAGGTACCACTAACTTCGAGCAGTACTTC
J: TRBJ2-1; D: .; size: many; V: TRBV29-1; CDR3: CSVVGGGPYNEQFF; DNA: TGCAGCGTTGTAGGGGGGGGCCCCTACAATGAGCAGTTCTTC
J: TRBJ1-2; D: TRBD1; size: many; V: TRBV28; CDR3: CASSPGQGGGYTF; DNA: TGTGCCAGCAGTCCCGGACAGGGGGGTGGCTACACCTTC
J: TRBJ1-4; D: .; size: .; V: TRBV15; CDR3: CATSRVVQGTEKLFF; DNA: TGTGCCACCAGCAGAGTTGTCCAGGGAACTGAAAAACTGTTTTTT
J: TRBJ2-2; D: .; size: few; V: TRBV4-1; CDR3: CASSQAPRNTGELFF; DNA: TGCGCCAGCAGCCAAGCTCCACGGAACACCGGGGAGCTGTTTTTT
J: TRBJ2-3; D: TRBD2; size: many; V: TRBV6-1; CDR3: CASSPRRLAGGRTDTQYF; DNA: TGTGCCAGCAGTCCAAGAAGACTAGCGGGGGGGCGCACAGATACGCAGTATTTT
J: TRBJ2-1; D: .; size: many; V: TRBV7-8; CDR3: CASSYDLVFSYNEQFF; DNA: TGTGCCAGCAGCTACGATCTCGTATTCTCCTACAATGAGCAGTTCTTC
J: TRBJ1-6; D: .; size: .; V: TRBV6-1; CDR3: CASSVGSSYNSPLHF; DNA: TGTGCCAGCAGTGTGGGGAGCTCCTATAATTCACCCCTCCACTTT
J: TRBJ2-7; D: TRBD1; size: .; V: TRBV20-1; CDR3: CSARKMDRGLSEQYF; DNA: TGCAGTGCTCGGAAAATGGACAGGGGGCTAAGCGAGCAGTACTTC
J: TRBJ2-3; D: .; size: many; V: TRBV7-2; CDR3: CASSLEWQSTDTQYF; DNA: TGTGCCAGCAGCTTAGAATGGCAGTCCACAGATACGCAGTATTTT
J: TRBJ2-1; D: .; size: few; V: TRBV5-1; CDR3: CASSFATGNEQFF; DNA: TGCGCCAGCAGCTTTGCGACAGGCAATGAGCAGTTCTTC
J: TRBJ2-3; D: TRBD1; size: many; V: TRBV29-1; CDR3: CSITGVTSTDTQYF; DNA: TGCAGCATCACAGGGGTCACTTCCACAGATACGCAGTATTTT
J: TRBJ1-1; D: .; size: .; V: TRBV20-1; CDR3: CSARAGMNTEAFF; DNA: TGCAGTGCTAGAGCAGGAATGAACACTGAAGCTTTCTTT
J: TRBJ1-1; D: .; size: few; V: TRBV25-1; CDR3: CASSERQGLADAFF; DNA: TGTGCCAGCAGTGAAAGGCAGGGATTAGCGGATGCTTTCTTT
J: TRBJ1-2; D: TRBD1; size: few; V: TRBV6-2/TRBV6-3; CDR3: CASRRSGQGVDGYTF; DNA: TGTGCCAGCAGGCGATCGGGACAGGGCGTCGATGGCTACACCTTC
J: TRBJ1-1; D: .; size: few; V: TRBV5-1; CDR3: CASSLHSRVSNTEAFF; DNA: TGCGCCAGCAGCCTACACAGCAGGGTATCAAACACTGAAGCTTTCTTT
J: TRBJ2-5; D: .; size: .; V: TRBV5-1; CDR3: CASSAGLQETQYF; DNA: TGCGCCAGCAGTGCAGGGCTACAAGAGACCCAGTACTTC
J: TRBJ1-3; D: .; size: many; V: TRBV6-5; CDR3: CASSENLGSGNTIYF; DNA: TGTGCCAGCAGTGAGAATTTAGGGTCTGGAAACACCATATATTTT
J: TRBJ2-7; D: .; size: .; V: TRBV21-1; CDR3: CASSTPFGTASISYEQYF; DNA: TGTGCCAGCAGCACCCCCTTTGGAACAGCTTCCATCTCCTACGAGCAGTACTTC
J: TRBJ2-7; D: TRBD1; size: .; V: TRBV25-1; CDR3: CASSGPGTGGDEQYF; DNA: TGTGCCAGCAGTGGGCCCGGGACAGGGGGCGACGAGCAGTACTTC
J: TRBJ1-1; D: .; size: few; V: TRBV4-1; CDR3: CASSQDGRRVLDTEAFF; DNA: TGCGCCAGCAGCCAAGATGGCCGAAGGGTCTTAGACACTGAAGCTTTCTTT
J: TRBJ2-3; D: TRBD2; size: few; V: TRBV10-3; CDR3: CAISQTSGGADADTQYF; DNA: TGTGCCATCAGCCAAACTAGCGGGGGGGCAGACGCAGATACGCAGTATTTT
J: TRBJ2-1; D: TRBD2; size: few; V: TRBV6-5; CDR3: CASSSPQRGGLYEQFF; DNA: TGTGCCAGCAGTTCTCCCCAGCGGGGGGGCCTATATGAGCAGTTCTTC
J: TRBJ2-3; D: .; size: few; V: TRBV5-8; CDR3: CASSFGGALADTQYF; DNA: TGTGCCAGCAGCTTTGGAGGGGCCTTGGCAGATACGCAGTATTTT
J: TRBJ2-3; D: .; size: few; V: TRBV7-3; CDR3: CASSFNSGGDTQYF; DNA: TGTGCCAGCAGCTTTAACTCGGGCGGGGATACGCAGTATTTT